This TCR beta chain was sequenced during a study of cytomegalovirus exposure and HLA in healthy donors. V lost 7 bases to trimming and J lost 0 bases, with 10 bases between them. CDR1 SNHLY and CDR2 FYNNEI come from the germline V gene. The CDR3 sequence is 14 residues long. PCR was performed using 60 Vbeta and 13 Jbeta primers. Clones were read by immunoSEQ multiplex PCR, and TCRdb kept only the in-frame ones, dropping some. Of roughly 120,000 clones in the sample, 65% to 80% were seen once. This receptor was obtained from a middle-aged woman in good health and CMV-seropositive. Material: PBMCs. V usage is TRBV2 and J usage is TRBJ1-3; a weak D match, TRBD1 (6 bases). CDR3 loop: CASTGVYSGNTIYF. The CDR3 region has the DNA TGTGCCAGCACAGGGGTTTACTCTGGAAACACCATATATTTT.